Presented here are 23 T cell receptor beta chains from one specimen sequenced in a study of patients and donors after allogeneic stem cell transplantation. TCRdb processed the RT-PCR reads anew with MiXCR; each CDR3 protein has one entry. The sample carries more than 150,000 distinct CDR3 sequences, roughly two fifths recorded once. The sequencing input was blood, either unsorted or a sorted T cell fraction (not recorded which). The receptors here all came from a human donor who was either an allogeneic HSCT recipient or a stem cell or donor lymphocyte infusion donor (not recorded which). It is not recorded whose cells these are; they may come from a transplant donor.

The chain is built from TRBV7-9 and TRBJ2-1, with 7 bases aligning to TRBD2. The germline gives CDR1 SEHNR, CDR2 FQNEAQ (reference sequence). Unmatched junction bases numbered 13, after V lost 5 bases and J lost 6 bases. This CDR3 comprises 16 residues. The CDR3 spells CASSPKAGPEPNEQFF. The CDR3 DNA sequence: TGTGCCAGCAGCCCAAAAGCGGGACCGGAGCCCAATGAGCAGTTCTTC.

The chain uses TRBV20-1 and TRBJ1-2, with 9 bases identical to TRBD1. Trimming cost V 5 bases and J 8 bases; bases outside gene matches: 12. The CDR3 contains 14 residues. In germline, CDR1 is DFQATT, CDR2 SNEGSKA (reference sequence). The CDR3 DNA follows: TGCAGTGCTTCTCCGCCGGGACAGGGATCCGGCTACACCTTC. It yields the protein CSASPPGQGSGYTF.

This clonotype was counted a few times. The rearrangement joins TRBV12-3 or TRBV12-4 to TRBJ1-2, with a weak D call TRBD1 (5 bases). V lost 5 bases, J lost 5 bases, and 15 bases lay in between. The CDR3 runs 14 residues. The CDR3 nucleotides are TGTGCCAGCAGTATAAGAAAGGACACGTATGGCTACACCTTC. This encodes CASSIRKDTYGYTF.

This clonotype was counted only a few times. V usage is TRBV4-3 and J usage is TRBJ1-2, with 8 nucleotides matching TRBD1. The CDR3 has 17 amino acids. Germline CDR1 reads LGHNA; CDR2 reads YSLEER. The V and J ends lost 0 bases and 4 bases, in that order; junction bases with no gene match: 10. This CDR3 reads CASSQERQGPNPYGYTF. CDR3 bases: TGCGCCAGCAGCCAAGAACGACAGGGGCCTAACCCCTATGGCTACACCTTC.

The J gene is TRBJ1-1, the V gene TRBV4-3; D remains unclear. Trimming pared 1 base from V and 0 bases from J, leaving 6 bases between. This CDR3 region has 14 residues. Germline-derived CDR1 and CDR2 are LGHNA and YSLEER. CDR3 sequence (DNA): TGCGCCAGCAGCCAAGGGCAGATGAACACTGAAGCTTTCTTT. It yields the protein CASSQGQMNTEAFF.

This clonotype has just a few counts. The chain has TRBV6-2 or TRBV6-3 and TRBJ1-1; the D is unclear. Germline V gene lookup returns CDR1 MNHEY and CDR2 SVGEGT. CDR3 length equals 15 residues. With 0 bases removed from V and 4 bases from J, the gap between germline ends came to 12 bases. Written as DNA, the CDR3 is TGTGCCAGCAGTTACTCGACGGCGAGGAGCACTGAAGCTTTCTTT. It encodes CASSYSTARSTEAFF.

The rearrangement joins TRBV12-3 or TRBV12-4 to TRBJ1-1; D is perhaps TRBD1 (5 bases). V lost 3 bases to trimming and J lost 4 bases, with 12 bases between them. The CDR3 runs 14 residues. This CDR3 reads CASSFGSGGTEAFF. DNA of the CDR3: TGTGCCAGCAGTTTTGGGTCGGGGGGCACTGAAGCTTTCTTT.

CDR3: CSVVGFRGNTGREAFF. CDR3 bases: TGCAGCGTTGTTGGTTTTCGGGGGAACACGGGGCGTGAAGCTTTCTTT. The chain is built from TRBV29-1 and TRBJ1-1; D perhaps matches TRBD1 (5 bases). V was pared by 4 bases and J by 7 bases, with 25 bases between. This CDR3 is built from 16 residues. Germline V gives CDR1 SQVTM, CDR2 ANQGSEA.

This clonotype was recorded a few times. The chain joins TRBV5-6 to TRBJ1-2; D not resolved. Trimming removed 2 bases at V and 4 bases at J, with 9 bases between. Germline V gives CDR1 SGHDT, CDR2 YYEEEE. The length of the CDR3 is 13 residues. In DNA form, the CDR3 reads TGTGCCAGCAGCTTCTCAGCAGGCTATGGCTACACCTTC. Translated: CASSFSAGYGYTF.

The rearrangement joins TRBV6-2 or TRBV6-3 to TRBJ2-3; D remains ambiguous. The V gene's germline CDR1 is MNHEY and CDR2 SVGEGT. Trimming removed 0 bases from V and 5 bases from J, with 6 bases in between. CDR3 length equals 13 residues. CDR3 DNA sequence: TGTGCCAGCAGTTACTCGAATGGAGATACGCAGTATTTT. This sequence encodes CASSYSNGDTQYF.

This chain uses TRBV28 with TRBJ1-1, with D perhaps matching TRBD1 (5 bases). The CDR3 length is 13 residues. Germline CDR1 MDHEN, CDR2 SYDVKM. The V end was cut by 3 bases, the J end by 4 bases, with 9 bases between. The CDR3 sequence is CASSFSTGTEAFF. Here the CDR3 DNA reads TGTGCCAGCAGTTTTTCCACAGGCACTGAAGCTTTCTTT.

This clonotype was detected only a few times. The chain links TRBV6-6 to TRBJ1-1; D might be TRBD1 (6 bases). The CDR3 totals 15 residues. Trimming left V 7 bases short and J 0 bases short, with 15 bases between. Germline V gives CDR1 MNHNY, CDR2 SVGAGI (reference sequence). The CDR3 loop is CASISGVGMNTEAFF. CDR3 nucleotides: TGTGCCAGCATTTCAGGGGTCGGGATGAACACTGAAGCTTTCTTT.

In its sample, this clonotype was seen once. The J gene is TRBJ2-7, the V gene TRBV24-1; 13 bases match TRBD2. V lost 1 base, J lost 7 bases, and 6 bases stayed unmatched. Germline assignment: CDR1 KGHDR and CDR2 SFDVKD. The CDR3 spans 16 residues. The CDR3 DNA reads as TGTGCCACCAGTGATTTAGTCGGGACTAGCGGGATTGAGCAGTACTTC. Its protein is CATSDLVGTSGIEQYF.

The chain couples TRBV6-2 or TRBV6-3 to TRBJ2-1; possible D gene TRBD1, 8 bases. This CDR3 contains 16 residues. Deletions cut 8 bases from V and 7 bases from J, with 24 bases between. CDR1 is MNHEY and CDR2 is SVGEGT in the germline V gene. The CDR3 protein is CASRPGGRGHRNEQFF. Written as DNA, the CDR3 is TGTGCCAGCCGACCGGGGGGCAGGGGGCACCGAAATGAGCAGTTCTTC.

This clonotype appeared a few times. The chain joins TRBV4-2 to TRBJ1-3, with a tentative D call TRBD1 (5 bases). Germline V gene lookup returns CDR1 LGHNA and CDR2 YNFKEQ. V was trimmed by 2 bases and J by 4 bases, leaving 18 bases between them. This CDR3 is built from 17 residues. CDR3: CASSQSGRGSNGNTIYF. DNA for the CDR3: TGTGCCAGCAGCCAATCAGGGCGTGGATCTAACGGAAACACCATATATTTT.

The table lists this clonotype with a few counts. The V and J genes are TRBV29-1 and TRBJ1-1, with D possibly TRBD1 on 6 matching bases. The CDR3 spans 15 residues. Germline-derived CDR1 and CDR2 are SQVTM and ANQGSEA. V dropped 7 bases and J dropped 4 bases, with 22 bases sitting between them. The CDR3 nucleotides are TGCAGCGCCCGGGACACCAGAACGGCGAGCACTGAAGCTTTCTTT. This translates into CSARDTRTASTEAFF. Supplemented by reference TRBV29-1 and TRBJ1-1, the full variable domain reads SAVISQKPSRDICQRGTSLTIQCQVDSQVTMMFWYRQQPGQSLTLIATANQGSEATYESGFVIDKFPISRPNLTFSTLTVSNMSPEDSSIYLCSARDTRTASTEAFFGQGTRLTVV.

This chain uses TRBV7-2 with TRBJ2-5, with 9 bases matching TRBD2. Germline V gives CDR1 SGHTA, CDR2 FQGNSA. The CDR3 has 17 residues. J was trimmed by 5 bases and V by 1 base; bases with no gene match: 11. The CDR3 here is CASSLEVRAGGHETQYF. The CDR3, as DNA: TGTGCCAGCAGCTTAGAGGTCCGGGCGGGAGGGCATGAGACCCAGTACTTC.

J is TRBJ2-1 and V is TRBV7-2, with D possibly TRBD2 on 6 matching bases. Germline CDR1 reads SGHTA; CDR2 reads FQGNSA. Trimming stripped 11 bases from V and 0 bases from J, with 17 bases between. The CDR3 extends over 15 amino acids. CDR3 coding DNA: TGTGCCGGGGGGATTTCGGCGAGCTCCTACAATGAGCAGTTCTTC. Translating it yields CAGGISASSYNEQFF. Supplemented by reference TRBV7-2 and TRBJ2-1, the full variable domain reads GAGVSQSPSNKVTEKGKDVELRCDPISGHTALYWYRQSLGQGLEFLIYFQGNSAPDKSGLPSDRFSAERTGGSVSTLTIQRTQQEDSAVYLCAGGISASSYNEQFFGPGTRLTVL.

V and J are TRBV20-1 and TRBJ1-1, with 9 bases aligning to TRBD1. The CDR3 is made up of 15 amino acids. Trimming cost V 3 bases and J 0 bases; bases outside gene matches: 5. Germline values: CDR1 DFQATT, CDR2 SNEGSKA (reference sequence). The DNA for the CDR3 is TGCAGTGCTAGGGATTACAGGGGGCTGAACACTGAAGCTTTCTTT. Translation gives CSARDYRGLNTEAFF.

The chain employs TRBV4-3 and TRBJ1-6; D may be TRBD1 (6 bases). The CDR3 loop spans 17 amino acids. Trimming left V 1 base short and J 4 bases short, with 14 bases between. In germline, CDR1 is LGHNA, CDR2 YSLEER. The CDR3 protein is CASSQGQGSWYNSPLHF. The CDR3 region has the DNA TGCGCCAGCAGCCAAGGCCAGGGGAGCTGGTATAATTCACCCCTCCACTTT.

The rearrangement joins TRBV7-3 to TRBJ2-1; 9 positions agree with TRBD2. This CDR3 contains 19 residues. Germline trimming cut 1 base from V and 0 bases from J; bases unmatched to any gene: 10. CDR1 is SGHTA, CDR2 FQGTGA, per germline. CDR3 DNA sequence: TGTGCCAGCAGCTTAAATTATGGTAGCGGGAGCCTCTCCTACAATGAGCAGTTCTTC. Its protein is CASSLNYGSGSLSYNEQFF.

J is TRBJ2-2 and V is TRBV12-3 or TRBV12-4, with unresolved D. The CDR3 has 11 residues. V lost 7 bases, J lost 5 bases, and 5 bases lay in between. The CDR3 spells CASTYTGELFF. For the CDR3, the DNA is TGTGCCAGCACTTATACCGGGGAGCTGTTTTTT.

The chain employs TRBV7-8 and TRBJ1-1; 9 nucleotides agree with TRBD1. The CDR3 totals 18 residues. Trimming removed 5 bases from V and 1 base from J; junction bases left unmatched: 14. Per the germline V gene, CDR1 is SGHVS and CDR2 is FQNEAQ. The CDR3 reads CASSTREGTGKGNTEAFF. In nucleotides, the CDR3 is TGTGCCAGCAGCACTCGCGAGGGGACAGGGAAAGGGAACACTGAAGCTTTCTTT.